The 13 T cell receptor beta chains below all came from one sample that was sequenced in a study of cytomegalovirus exposure and HLA in healthy donors. Primers: 60 Vbeta forward and 13 Jbeta reverse. Produced via immunoSEQ multiplex PCR; TCRdb's table is partial and in-frame only. The sample holds more than 95,000 clones; approximately 76% are singletons and the top ten take 16%. The sample taken for sequencing was PBMCs. Receptors originate from a man aged 45-65 years in good health and CMV-seropositive.

This clone was counted a few times. The CDR3 DNA is TGTGCCAGCAGCTTAACTCTCTCGTACACCGGGGAGCTGTTTTTT. This gives the protein CASSLTLSYTGELFF. This chain joins TRBV5-8 and TRBJ2-2; the D is unclear. Per the germline V gene, CDR1 is SGHTS and CDR2 is YDEGEE. With 2 bases removed from V and 3 bases from J, the gap between germline ends came to 11 bases. The CDR3 extends over 15 amino acids. Drawing the rest from reference TRBV5-8 and TRBJ2-2, the complete variable domain is EAGVTQSPTHLIKTRGQQATLRCSPISGHTSVYWYQQALGLGLQFLLWYDEGEERNRGNFPPRFSGRQFPNYSSELNVNALELEDSALYLCASSLTLSYTGELFFGEGSRLTVL.

Note on this clone: The germline gene is not matched at one end of the junction; a read error may be the cause. In the same sample, other DNA sequences code for this CDR3. J is TRBJ1-1 and V is TRBV6-5, with D uncertain. CDR3 length: 15 residues. CDR1 and CDR2 (germline): MNHEY, SVGAGI. The CDR3 loop is CASSYGGVVNTEAFF. In nucleotides, the CDR3 is TGTGCCAGTAGTTACGGCGGGGTAGTGAACACTGAAGCTTTCTTT.

This clone was seen more than once but under ten times. This chain joins TRBV27 and TRBJ2-1; 13 bases match TRBD2. V gave up 8 bases and J gave up 7 bases; unmatched junction bases: 5. The CDR3 sequence is 14 residues long. Per the germline V gene, CDR1 is MNHEY and CDR2 is SMNVEV (reference sequence). CDR3 amino acids: CASQLAGGRNEQFF. The CDR3, as DNA: TGTGCCAGCCAACTAGCGGGAGGGCGGAATGAGCAGTTCTTC.

This chain links TRBV27 with TRBJ2-1; 10 positions agree with TRBD2. Per the germline V gene, CDR1 is MNHEY and CDR2 is SMNVEV (reference sequence). J gave up 0 bases and V 5 bases, and 7 bases lay outside the gene matches. The CDR3 totals 17 residues. Here the CDR3 reads CASSLRTSGRSYNEQFF. The DNA for the CDR3 is TGTGCCAGCAGTCTACGGACTAGCGGTCGCTCCTACAATGAGCAGTTCTTC.

The chain uses TRBV5-4 and TRBJ2-5; TRBD2 agrees at 14 bases. Near its end, the DNA agrees better with TRBJ2-7, so the J call may be wrong. Germline V gene lookup returns CDR1 SGHNT and CDR2 YYREEE (reference sequence). The CDR3 is 15 amino acids. Here the CDR3 reads CASSRGTSGSYEQYF. In nucleotides, the CDR3 is TGTGCCAGCAGCCGAGGGACTAGCGGGAGTTACGAGCAGTACTTC.

Only a few counts were recorded for this clone. The rearrangement joins TRBV5-1 to TRBJ2-7, with D possibly matching TRBD2 (5 bases). Trimming took off 4 bases at V and 3 bases at J, with 11 bases between the two ends. This CDR3 spans 13 amino acids. The germline V gene encodes CDR1 SGHRS and CDR2 YFSETQ. DNA for the CDR3: TGCGCCAGCAGCCACGGACTGTTCTACGAGCAGTACTTC. It translates to CASSHGLFYEQYF.

In this sample, this clone turned up once. The chain uses TRBV7-9 and TRBJ1-1; 7 bases map to TRBD1. J lost 2 bases, V lost 4 bases, and 4 bases had no gene match. Germline CDR1 is SEHNR and CDR2 is FQNEAQ (reference sequence). The CDR3 consists of 14 residues. The CDR3 DNA reads TGTGCCAGCAGCTCACAGGGGTATAACACTGAAGCTTTCTTT. This translates into CASSSQGYNTEAFF.

The chain links TRBV7-2 to TRBJ2-5; 7 positions match TRBD2. Germline trimming cut 7 bases from V and 0 bases from J; bases unmatched to any gene: 8. The CDR3 is 15 amino acids. Germline lookup yields CDR1 SGHTA and CDR2 FQGNSA. The CDR3 region is CASTLGGGYQETQYF. The CDR3 DNA sequence: TGTGCCAGCACCCTGGGGGGGGGTTACCAAGAGACCCAGTACTTC.

The rearrangement joins TRBV7-2 to TRBJ1-5; 8 positions match TRBD1. Trimming at V came to 7 bases and at J to 6 bases, leaving 8 bases not matched to a gene. The CDR3 spans 14 residues. CDR1 and CDR2 (germline): SGHTA, FQGNSA. In DNA form, the CDR3 reads TGTGCCAGCACCCTAGGACAGGGCCGTCAGCCCCAGCATTTT. It specifies CASTLGQGRQPQHF.

The chain recombines TRBV4-3 with TRBJ1-6; no clear D. This CDR3 spans 16 amino acids. V lost 1 base and J lost 4, with 11 bases in between. Germline V lookup: CDR1 LGHNA, CDR2 YSLEER. CDR3 amino acids: CASSQGSGAYNSPLHF. The CDR3 DNA follows: TGCGCCAGCAGCCAAGGAAGCGGAGCGTATAATTCACCCCTCCACTTT.

The chain links TRBV19 to TRBJ2-3; 10 positions agree with TRBD1. The V gene's germline CDR1 is LNHDA and CDR2 SQIVND (reference sequence). The CDR3 runs to 14 residues. Trimming removed 6 bases from V and 3 bases from J; junction bases left unmatched: 3. In nucleotides, the CDR3 is TGTGCCAGTAGGCGGGACAGGGGTACAGATACGCAGTATTTT. Amino acids: CASRRDRGTDTQYF. The entire variable domain, with the rest obtained from reference TRBV19 and TRBJ2-3, is as follows: DGGITQSPKYLFRKEGQNVTLSCEQNLNHDAMYWYRQDPGQGLRLIYYSQIVNDFQKGDIAEGYSVSREKKESFPLTVTSAQKNPTAFYLCASRRDRGTDTQYFGPGTRLTVL.

V gene TRBV28 combines with J gene TRBJ1-2; D is ambiguous. Trimming stripped 10 bases from V and 8 bases from J, with 17 bases between. Germline loops: CDR1 MDHEN, CDR2 SYDVKM. The CDR3 is made up of 12 amino acids. The CDR3 coding sequence is TGTGCCACCTTGGGCCGGCTTTCGGGCTACACCTTC. It specifies CATLGRLSGYTF.

CDR3 coding DNA: TGCGCCAGCAGCTCGACAGGGTGGGACACCGGGGAGCTGTTTTTT. It specifies CASSSTGWDTGELFF. This sequence joins TRBV5-1 and TRBJ2-2; 7 bases align to TRBD1. The germline V gene encodes CDR1 SGHRS and CDR2 YFSETQ. The CDR3 covers 15 residues. V shed 3 bases and J 3 bases; nucleotides not matched to a gene: 5.